Here is one TCR beta chain with its context. Some clones are missing from TCRdb's copy, which holds only in-frame ones; the method was immunoSEQ multiplex PCR. In the table there are fewer than 250,000 clones, 70% to 90% of which are singletons. These data come from a study of cytomegalovirus exposure and HLA in healthy donors. The V gene's germline CDR1 is LNHNV and CDR2 YYDKDF (reference sequence). There are 13 residues in the CDR3. The V end lost 3 bases, the J end lost 5 bases, and 10 bases lay between the germline ends. The sequence was obtained from a woman between 18 and 30 years old in good health and CMV-seronegative. The rearrangement links TRBV15 to TRBJ2-5, with D maybe TRBD2 (5 bases). The sample was PBMCs. CDR3 nucleotides: TGTGCCACCAGCAGCGGGGTTGCGGAGACCCAGTACTTC. Translating it yields CATSSGVAETQYF.